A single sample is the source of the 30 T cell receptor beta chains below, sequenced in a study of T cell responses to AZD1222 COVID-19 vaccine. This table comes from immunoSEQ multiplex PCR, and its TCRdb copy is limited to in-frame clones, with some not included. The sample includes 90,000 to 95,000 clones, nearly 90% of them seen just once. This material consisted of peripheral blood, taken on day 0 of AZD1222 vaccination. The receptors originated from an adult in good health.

CDR3: CAISEVRETEAFF. The CDR3, as DNA: TGTGCCATCAGTGAGGTTAGGGAAACTGAAGCTTTCTTT. The gene calls are TRBV10-3 and TRBJ1-1, with unresolved D. Trimming stripped 2 bases from V and 5 bases from J, with 9 bases between. Per the germline V gene, CDR1 is ENHRY and CDR2 is SYGVKD. CDR3 length: 13 residues.

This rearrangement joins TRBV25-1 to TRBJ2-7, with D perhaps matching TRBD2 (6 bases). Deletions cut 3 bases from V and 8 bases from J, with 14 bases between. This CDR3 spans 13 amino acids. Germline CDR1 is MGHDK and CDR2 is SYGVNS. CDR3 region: CASSEGGVNKQYF. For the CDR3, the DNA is TGTGCCAGCAGTGAGGGGGGAGTCAACAAGCAGTACTTC.

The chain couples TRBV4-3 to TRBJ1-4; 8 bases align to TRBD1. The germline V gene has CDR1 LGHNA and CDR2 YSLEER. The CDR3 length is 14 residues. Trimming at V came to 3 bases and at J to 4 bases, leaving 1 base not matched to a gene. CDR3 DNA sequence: TGCGCCAGCAGCCATGGACAGGGTAATGAAAAACTGTTTTTT. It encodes CASSHGQGNEKLFF.

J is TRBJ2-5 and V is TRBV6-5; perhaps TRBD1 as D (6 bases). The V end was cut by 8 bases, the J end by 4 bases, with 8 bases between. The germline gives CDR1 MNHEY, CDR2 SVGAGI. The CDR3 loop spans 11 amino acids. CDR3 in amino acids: CASVRGETQYF. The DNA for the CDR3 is TGTGCCAGCGTCAGGGGAGAGACCCAGTACTTC.

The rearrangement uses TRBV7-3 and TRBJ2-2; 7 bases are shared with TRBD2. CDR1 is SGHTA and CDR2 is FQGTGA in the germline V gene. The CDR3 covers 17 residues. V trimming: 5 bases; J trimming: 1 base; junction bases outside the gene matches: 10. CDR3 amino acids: CASSLLPASGNTGELFF. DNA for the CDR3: TGTGCCAGCAGCCTTTTACCAGCTAGCGGGAACACCGGGGAGCTGTTTTTT.

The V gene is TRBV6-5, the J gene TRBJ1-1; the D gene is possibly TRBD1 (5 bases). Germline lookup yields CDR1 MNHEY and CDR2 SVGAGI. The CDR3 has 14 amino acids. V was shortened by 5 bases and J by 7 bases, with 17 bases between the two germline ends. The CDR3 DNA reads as TGTGCCAGCAGTCGCACGGGGGGTCCCAATGAAGCTTTCTTT. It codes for CASSRTGGPNEAFF.

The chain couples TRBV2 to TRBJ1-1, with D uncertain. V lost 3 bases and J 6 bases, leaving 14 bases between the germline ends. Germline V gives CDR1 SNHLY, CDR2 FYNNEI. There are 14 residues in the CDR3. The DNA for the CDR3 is TGTGCCAGCAGTGACCCCGCGTCTTGGGCTGAAGCTTTCTTT. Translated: CASSDPASWAEAFF.

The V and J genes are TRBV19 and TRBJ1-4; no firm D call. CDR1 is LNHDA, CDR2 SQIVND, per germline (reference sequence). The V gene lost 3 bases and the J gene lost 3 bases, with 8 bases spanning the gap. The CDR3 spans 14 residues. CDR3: CASSIPGANEKLFF. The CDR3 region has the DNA TGTGCCAGTAGTATTCCCGGGGCTAATGAAAAACTGTTTTTT.

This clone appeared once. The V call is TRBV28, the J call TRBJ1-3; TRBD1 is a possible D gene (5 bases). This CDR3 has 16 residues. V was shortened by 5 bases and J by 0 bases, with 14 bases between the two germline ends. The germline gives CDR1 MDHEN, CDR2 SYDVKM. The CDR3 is CASSKPPGTSGNTIYF. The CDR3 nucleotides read TGTGCCAGCAGTAAACCACCCGGGACCTCTGGAAACACCATATATTTT.

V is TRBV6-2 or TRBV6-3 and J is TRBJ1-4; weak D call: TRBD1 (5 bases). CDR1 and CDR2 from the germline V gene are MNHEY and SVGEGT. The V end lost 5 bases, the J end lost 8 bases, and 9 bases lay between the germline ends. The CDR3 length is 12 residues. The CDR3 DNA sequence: TGTGCCAGCAGTCGGGGACCGGAAAAACTGTTTTTT. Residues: CASSRGPEKLFF.

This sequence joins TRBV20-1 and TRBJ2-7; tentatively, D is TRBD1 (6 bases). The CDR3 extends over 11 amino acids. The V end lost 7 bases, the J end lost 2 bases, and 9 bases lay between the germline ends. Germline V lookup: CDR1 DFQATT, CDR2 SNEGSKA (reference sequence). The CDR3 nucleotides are TGCAGTGGGGACACGACCTACGAGCAGTACTTC. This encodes CSGDTTYEQYF.

The CDR3 loop reads CASSLPFGAGNNEQFF. The CDR3 coding sequence is TGTGCCAGCAGCCTCCCTTTCGGAGCGGGAAACAATGAGCAGTTCTTC. This chain connects TRBV3-1 (or the pseudogene TRBV3-2) to TRBJ2-1, with 7 bases identical to TRBD2. After removal of 4 bases from V and 5 bases from J, the junction contained 11 bases not matched to a gene. The V gene's germline CDR1 is LGHDT and CDR2 YNNKEL (reference sequence). The CDR3 has 16 amino acids.

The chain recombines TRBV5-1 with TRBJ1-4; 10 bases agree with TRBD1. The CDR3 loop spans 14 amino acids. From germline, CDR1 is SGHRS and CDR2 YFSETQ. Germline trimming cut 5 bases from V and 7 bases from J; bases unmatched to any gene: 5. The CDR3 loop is CASRPGTGVEKLFF. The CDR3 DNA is TGCGCCAGCAGACCTGGGACAGGGGTTGAAAAACTGTTTTTT.

The CDR3 loop reads CASSPGQGLDEQYF. DNA for the CDR3: TGTGCCAGCTCACCGGGACAGGGGTTGGACGAGCAGTACTTC. The chain uses TRBV18 and TRBJ2-7, with 10 bases identical to TRBD1. Germline V gene sequence: CDR1 KGHSH, CDR2 LQKENI. V lost 3 bases to trimming and J lost 5 bases; unmatched junction nucleotides: 4. The CDR3 is 14 residues long. The full variable domain, completed using reference TRBV18 and TRBJ2-7, is NAGVMQNPRHLVRRRGQEARLRCSPMKGHSHVYWYRQLPEEGLKFMVYLQKENIIDESGMPKERFSAEFPKEGPSILRIQQVVRGDSAAYFCASSPGQGLDEQYFGPGTRLTVT.

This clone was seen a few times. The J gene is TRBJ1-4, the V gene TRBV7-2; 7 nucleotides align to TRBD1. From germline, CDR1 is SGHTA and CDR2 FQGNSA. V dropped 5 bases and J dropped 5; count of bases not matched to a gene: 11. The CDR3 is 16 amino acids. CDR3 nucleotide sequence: TGTGCCAGCAGCATCCAGCGGACAGGAGGGAATGAAAAACTGTTTTTT. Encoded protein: CASSIQRTGGNEKLFF.

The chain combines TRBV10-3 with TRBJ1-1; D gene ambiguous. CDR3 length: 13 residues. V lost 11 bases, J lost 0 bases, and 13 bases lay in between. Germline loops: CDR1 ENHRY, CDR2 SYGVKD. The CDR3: CAAGRALNTEAFF. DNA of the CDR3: TGTGCCGCAGGAAGGGCTTTGAACACTGAAGCTTTCTTT.

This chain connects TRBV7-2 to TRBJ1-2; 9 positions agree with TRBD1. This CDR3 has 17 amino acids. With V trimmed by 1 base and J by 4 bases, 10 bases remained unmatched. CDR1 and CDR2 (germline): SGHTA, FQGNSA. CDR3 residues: CASSLDYRGRDPYGYTF. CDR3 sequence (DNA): TGTGCCAGCAGCTTAGATTACAGGGGGCGCGATCCCTATGGCTACACCTTC.

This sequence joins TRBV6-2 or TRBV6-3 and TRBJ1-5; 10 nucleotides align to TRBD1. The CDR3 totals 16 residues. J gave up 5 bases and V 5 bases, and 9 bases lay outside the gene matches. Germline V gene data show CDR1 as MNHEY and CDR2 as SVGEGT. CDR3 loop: CASSDPGQGTDQPQHF. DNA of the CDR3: TGTGCCAGCAGTGATCCGGGACAGGGGACCGATCAGCCCCAGCATTTT.

DNA of the CDR3: TGTGCCAGCAGGCTAACAGCTAACACTGAAGCTTTCTTT. Protein product: CASRLTANTEAFF. V is TRBV28 and J is TRBJ1-1; the D is unclear. Germline V CDR1 and CDR2: MDHEN, SYDVKM. V was clipped by 6 bases and J by 2 bases, with 10 bases between them. The CDR3 covers 13 residues.

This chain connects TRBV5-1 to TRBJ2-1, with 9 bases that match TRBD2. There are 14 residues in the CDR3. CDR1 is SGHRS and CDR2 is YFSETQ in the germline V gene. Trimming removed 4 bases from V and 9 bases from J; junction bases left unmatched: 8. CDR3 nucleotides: TGCGCCAGCAGCCAAGGGACTAGCATCCCTGAGCAGTTCTTC. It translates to CASSQGTSIPEQFF. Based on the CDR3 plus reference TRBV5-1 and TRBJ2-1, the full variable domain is KAGVTQTPRYLIKTRGQQVTLSCSPISGHRSVSWYQQTPGQGLQFLFEYFSETQRNKGNFPGRFSGRQFSNSRSEMNVSTLELGDSALYLCASSQGTSIPEQFFGPGTRLTVL.

The DNA of the CDR3 is TGTGCCAGCACCGGACAGGGGAATCAGCCCCAGCATTTT. As protein: CASTGQGNQPQHF. The rearrangement joins TRBV6-6 to TRBJ1-5; 9 bases are a match to TRBD1. The CDR3 runs 13 residues. Germline V gives CDR1 MNHNY, CDR2 SVGAGI (reference sequence). The trim removed 7 bases at V and 4 bases at J, leaving 2 bases unmatched.

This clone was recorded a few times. The CDR3 DNA reads as TGTGCCAGCAGCGGACTGGGGAGGGACGAGGGCTACACCTTC. The encoded protein is CASSGLGRDEGYTF. The gene calls are TRBV7-9 and TRBJ1-2, with D perhaps matching TRBD1 (5 bases). V shed 5 bases and J shed 8 bases, with 18 bases lying between them. Germline CDR1 is SEHNR and CDR2 is FQNEAQ (reference sequence). This CDR3 is built from 14 residues.

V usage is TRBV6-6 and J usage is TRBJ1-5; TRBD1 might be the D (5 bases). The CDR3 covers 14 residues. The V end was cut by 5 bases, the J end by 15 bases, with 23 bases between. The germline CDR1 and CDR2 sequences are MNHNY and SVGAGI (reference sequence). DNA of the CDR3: TGTGCCAGCAGTCAACAGGAGTACAATCTTGATGGGCATTTT. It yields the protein CASSQQEYNLDGHF.

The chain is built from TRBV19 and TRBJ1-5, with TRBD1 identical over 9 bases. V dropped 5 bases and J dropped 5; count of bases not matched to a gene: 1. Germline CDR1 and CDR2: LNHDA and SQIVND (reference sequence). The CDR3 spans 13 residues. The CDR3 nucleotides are TGTGCCAGTAGTGGGGACAGGGATCAGCCCCAGCATTTT. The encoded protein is CASSGDRDQPQHF.

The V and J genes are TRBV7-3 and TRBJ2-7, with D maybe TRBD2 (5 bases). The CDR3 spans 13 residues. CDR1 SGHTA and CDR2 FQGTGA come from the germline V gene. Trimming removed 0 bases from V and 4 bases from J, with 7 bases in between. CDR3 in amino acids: CASSLTWEYEQYF. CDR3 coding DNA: TGTGCCAGCAGCTTAACCTGGGAGTACGAGCAGTACTTC.

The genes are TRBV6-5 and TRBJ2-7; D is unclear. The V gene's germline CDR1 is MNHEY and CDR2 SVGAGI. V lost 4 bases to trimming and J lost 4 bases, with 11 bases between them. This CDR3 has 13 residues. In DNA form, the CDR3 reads TGTGCCAGCAGTTTGTTCCCGGGTTACGAGCAGTACTTC. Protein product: CASSLFPGYEQYF.

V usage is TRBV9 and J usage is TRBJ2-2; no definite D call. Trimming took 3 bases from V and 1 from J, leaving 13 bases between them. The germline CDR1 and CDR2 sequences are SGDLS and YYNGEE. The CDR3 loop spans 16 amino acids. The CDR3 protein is CASSDGSQRNTGELFF. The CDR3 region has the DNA TGTGCCAGCAGCGATGGTTCACAGCGGAACACCGGGGAGCTGTTTTTT.

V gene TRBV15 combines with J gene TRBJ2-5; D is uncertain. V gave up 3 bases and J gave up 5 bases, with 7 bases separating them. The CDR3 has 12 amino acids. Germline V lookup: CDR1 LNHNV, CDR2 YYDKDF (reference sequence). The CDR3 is CATSRGRETQYF. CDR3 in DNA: TGTGCCACCAGCAGGGGCCGGGAGACCCAGTACTTC.

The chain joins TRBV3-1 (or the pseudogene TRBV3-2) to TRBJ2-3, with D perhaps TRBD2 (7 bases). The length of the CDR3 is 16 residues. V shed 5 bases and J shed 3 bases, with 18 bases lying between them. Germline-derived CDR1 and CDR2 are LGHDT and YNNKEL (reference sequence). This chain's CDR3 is CASSKGGTGRTDTQYF. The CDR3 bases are TGTGCCAGCAGCAAAGGGGGGACCGGGAGGACAGATACGCAGTATTTT.

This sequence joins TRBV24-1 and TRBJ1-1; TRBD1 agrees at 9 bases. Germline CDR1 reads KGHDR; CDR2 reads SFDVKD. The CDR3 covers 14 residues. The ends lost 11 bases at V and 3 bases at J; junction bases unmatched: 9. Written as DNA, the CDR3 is TGTGCCAGCAGCGGGACAGGGACTTACACTGAAGCTTTCTTT. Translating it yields CASSGTGTYTEAFF.